These 10 T cell receptor beta chains originate from one sample sequenced in a study of OX40 agonist ivuxolimab in advanced cancers. Here immunoSEQ multiplex PCR was the method, and the copy in TCRdb shows in-frame clones only, minus some. The data hold about 6,300 clones, with roughly 70% observed a single time. Sequencing was performed on CD4+ or CD8+ T cells sorted from blood, taken in a trial of the OX40 agonist ivuxolimab. These receptors all stem from an adult with an advanced solid tumor such as melanoma, head and neck, liver or kidney cancer.

This clone was seen many times. As DNA, the CDR3 is TGCAGCGTTGAAGGCGGGAGGGGCCCTCGGGAGCAGTTCTTC. As protein: CSVEGGRGPREQFF. This chain uses TRBV29-1 with TRBJ2-1; 9 positions agree with TRBD2. This CDR3 region has 14 residues. After removal of 1 base from V and 10 bases from J, the junction contained 8 bases not matched to a gene. Germline loops: CDR1 SQVTM, CDR2 ANQGSEA.

This rearrangement joins TRBV10-3 to TRBJ1-1, with D perhaps TRBD1 (6 bases). Germline CDR1 and CDR2: ENHRY and SYGVKD. This CDR3 contains 15 residues. V was cut by 10 bases and J by 3 bases, with 21 bases left in between. The CDR3 DNA follows: TGTGCCACCAAGATCCGAGGGGGGAGAGACACTGAAGCTTTCTTT. Its translation: CATKIRGGRDTEAFF.

The chain is built from TRBV29-1 and TRBJ2-1; 8 nucleotides align to TRBD1. The CDR3 runs to 12 residues. The germline gives CDR1 SQVTM, CDR2 ANQGSEA. V lost 6 bases and J lost 6; bases outside the gene matches: 4. The CDR3 coding sequence is TGCAGCGTATCAACAGGGGGCAATGAGCAGTTCTTC. Residues: CSVSTGGNEQFF.

This chain links TRBV7-9 with TRBJ2-5; D unclear. Germline assignment: CDR1 SEHNR and CDR2 FQNEAQ (reference sequence). V lost 3 bases and J 5 bases, leaving 16 bases between the germline ends. The length of the CDR3 is 15 residues. CDR3 region: CASSLAPGYGETQYF. The CDR3 bases are TGTGCCAGCAGCTTGGCTCCGGGCTACGGGGAGACCCAGTACTTC.

A few counts support this clone. The gene calls are TRBV7-2 and TRBJ2-3, with D perhaps matching TRBD1 (6 bases). The CDR3 sequence is 17 residues long. In germline, CDR1 is SGHTA, CDR2 FQGNSA. The V end lost 5 bases, the J end lost 4 bases, and 22 bases lay between the germline ends. The CDR3 DNA reads TGTGCCAGCAGCGACTGGACAGTTGCGCGAGTGCCAGATACGCAGTATTTT. It yields the protein CASSDWTVARVPDTQYF.

CDR3 amino acids: CASSVGRFYSPLHF. The CDR3 DNA reads as TGTGCCAGCAGCGTCGGCCGGTTTTATTCACCCCTCCACTTT. The chain combines TRBV7-2 with TRBJ1-6; D call uncertain. CDR3 length equals 14 residues. Germline V CDR1 and CDR2: SGHTA, FQGNSA. Between the trimmed V and J ends, which lost 5 bases and 8 bases, there was a span of 13 bases.

The CDR3 protein is CASSADPLEPYEQYF. CDR3 in DNA: TGTGCCAGCAGCGCGGACCCTCTAGAACCCTACGAGCAGTACTTC. The rearrangement links TRBV9 to TRBJ2-7; no firm D call. Germline V CDR1 and CDR2: SGDLS, YYNGEE. The CDR3 is 15 amino acids. Trimming cost V 3 bases and J 2 bases, with 15 bases left between them.

The rearrangement links TRBV27 to TRBJ2-7; D unresolved. From germline, CDR1 is MNHEY and CDR2 SMNVEV (reference sequence). V dropped 0 bases and J dropped 6 bases, with 9 bases sitting between them. This CDR3 comprises 13 residues. For the CDR3, the DNA is TGTGCCAGCAGTTTATCGCAGGCAAGCGAGCAGTACTTC. Protein: CASSLSQASEQYF.

The genes are TRBV4-2 and TRBJ2-1; unclear D gene. The CDR3 consists of 14 residues. Germline V gene data show CDR1 as LGHNA and CDR2 as YNFKEQ. Trimming removed 8 bases at V and 6 bases at J, with 17 bases between. CDR3 sequence (DNA): TGTGCCAGCCGCGGTGGCGTCCGGGCCAATGAGCAGTTCTTC. Translated, it gives CASRGGVRANEQFF.

This clone was seen only a few times. The genes are TRBV5-6 and TRBJ2-1, with TRBD2 as a possible D gene (5 bases). V was trimmed by 7 bases and J by 0 bases, leaving 11 bases between them. From germline, CDR1 is SGHDT and CDR2 YYEEEE. This CDR3 spans 14 amino acids. The DNA of the CDR3 is TGTGCCAGCGGACGGGGTAGCTCCTACAATGAGCAGTTCTTC. Amino acid sequence: CASGRGSSYNEQFF.